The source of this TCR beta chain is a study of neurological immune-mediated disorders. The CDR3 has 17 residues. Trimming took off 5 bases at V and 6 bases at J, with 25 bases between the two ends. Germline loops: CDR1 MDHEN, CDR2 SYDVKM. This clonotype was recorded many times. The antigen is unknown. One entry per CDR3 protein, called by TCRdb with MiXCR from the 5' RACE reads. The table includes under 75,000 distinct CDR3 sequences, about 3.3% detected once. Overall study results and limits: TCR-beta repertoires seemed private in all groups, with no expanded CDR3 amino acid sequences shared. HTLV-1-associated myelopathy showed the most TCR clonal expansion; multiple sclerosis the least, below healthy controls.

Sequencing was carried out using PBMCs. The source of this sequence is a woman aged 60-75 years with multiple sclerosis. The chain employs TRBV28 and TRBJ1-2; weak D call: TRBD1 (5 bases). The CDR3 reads CASSVRQKVIDRDGYTF. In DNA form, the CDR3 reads TGTGCCAGCAGTGTTCGACAGAAAGTGATAGATCGGGATGGCTACACCTTC.